One and the same sample provided the 17 T cell receptor beta chains below, sequenced in a study of blood T cell repertoires in COVID-19. TCRdb's copy holds only in-frame clones and misses some; the assay was immunoSEQ multiplex PCR. The repertoire holds nearly 35,000 clones, with 60% to 80% as singletons. Material: peripheral blood. The receptor set was obtained from a woman aged 55-70 years with acute or convalescent COVID-19.

The table lists this clone with a few counts. The CDR3 sequence is CAISDKGQGGNEQFF. CDR3 in DNA: TGTGCCATCAGTGATAAGGGGCAGGGGGGCAATGAGCAGTTCTTC. The chain recombines TRBV10-3 with TRBJ2-1; tentative D call: TRBD1 (7 bases). CDR3 size: 15 residues. V lost 3 bases and J lost 6, with 15 bases in between. Germline V gene lookup returns CDR1 ENHRY and CDR2 SYGVKD.

The J gene is TRBJ2-1, the V gene TRBV25-1; possible D gene TRBD2, 5 bases. The germline gives CDR1 MGHDK, CDR2 SYGVNS. The CDR3 covers 14 residues. V was trimmed by 4 bases and J by 6 bases, leaving 13 bases between them. The CDR3 coding sequence is TGTGCCAGCAGTGTACCTCTGGACTCCAATGAGCAGTTCTTC. Translated: CASSVPLDSNEQFF.

The chain carries TRBV19 and TRBJ1-1; perhaps TRBD1 as D (6 bases). The V end was cut by 3 bases, the J end by 6 bases, with 20 bases between. Per germline, CDR1 LNHDA and CDR2 SQIVND (reference sequence). This CDR3 region has 16 residues. CDR3 residues: CASSMQGMGSSSEAFF. The CDR3 region has the DNA TGTGCCAGTAGTATGCAGGGGATGGGAAGCTCATCTGAAGCTTTCTTT.

With respect to this clone: The junction and the germline gene differ at one end; a read error may be behind it. This sequence joins TRBV11-1 and TRBJ2-5; 9 bases align to TRBD1. The germline gives CDR1 SGHAT, CDR2 FQDESV (reference sequence). This CDR3 contains 15 residues. The CDR3 DNA is TGTGCCAGCAGCTCAACGGGACAGGGCCAAGAGGCCCAGTACTTC. Translated: CASSSTGQGQEAQYF.

CDR3 DNA: TGTGCCAGCAGCTTAGTCTACGGAGAGACCCAGTACTTC. Translating it yields CASSLVYGETQYF. The gene calls are TRBV7-6 and TRBJ2-5, with D unresolved. The CDR3 length is 13 residues. Trimming stripped 1 base from V and 4 bases from J, with 7 bases between. Germline CDR1 and CDR2: SGHVS and FNYEAQ.

V is TRBV18 and J is TRBJ1-3, with D unresolved. V was trimmed by 6 bases and J by 3 bases, leaving 15 bases between them. This CDR3 region has 15 residues. CDR1 is KGHSH and CDR2 is LQKENI in the germline V gene. For the CDR3, the DNA is TGTGCCAGCTCTACCGAACGGGGAATTGGAAACACCATATATTTT. Encoded protein: CASSTERGIGNTIYF.

For this clone: The junction shows a germline mismatch at one end, possibly a read error. This rearrangement joins TRBV20-1 to TRBJ1-4, with no clear D. The germline gives CDR1 DFQATT, CDR2 SNEGSKA (reference sequence). The CDR3 has 8 residues. The CDR3 DNA is TGCAGTGCTAGCCCCGGGATTTTT. Protein: CSASPGIF.

The J gene is TRBJ1-1, the V gene TRBV19; 9 positions agree with TRBD1. V was pared by 7 bases and J by 5 bases, with 11 bases of the junction left unmatched. The CDR3 has 15 residues. The germline V gene has CDR1 LNHDA and CDR2 SQIVND (reference sequence). The CDR3 region has the DNA TGTGCCAGTATCACCTTAGGACAGGGGAGGACTGAAGCTTTCTTT. It is translated as CASITLGQGRTEAFF.

This rearrangement joins TRBV19 to TRBJ1-1, with a possible D match to TRBD1 (5 bases). Germline assignment: CDR1 LNHDA and CDR2 SQIVND (reference sequence). The CDR3 runs to 13 residues. The ends were cut back, 6 bases at V and 5 bases at J, with 13 bases in the middle. The CDR3 protein is CASSQGGETEAFF. CDR3 bases: TGTGCCAGTAGCCAGGGAGGTGAAACTGAAGCTTTCTTT.

This sequence joins TRBV4-1 and TRBJ1-3; D call uncertain. From germline, CDR1 is MGHRA and CDR2 YSYEKL. CDR3 length: 16 amino acids. Trimming took off 4 bases at V and 1 base at J, with 14 bases between the two ends. CDR3 sequence: CASSPVENLSGNTIYF. In DNA, the CDR3 is TGCGCCAGCAGCCCGGTAGAGAACTTATCTGGAAACACCATATATTTT.

This chain uses TRBV5-1 with TRBJ1-5, with D tentatively TRBD1 (5 bases). V was trimmed by 0 bases and J by 5 bases, leaving 12 bases between them. CDR1 is SGHRS and CDR2 is YFSETQ in the germline V gene. This CDR3 is built from 15 residues. The CDR3 reads CASSLGGGEDQPQHF. The DNA of the CDR3 is TGCGCCAGCAGCTTGGGGGGGGGTGAAGATCAGCCCCAGCATTTT.

This clone was seen a few times. The rearrangement links TRBV2 to TRBJ2-3, with 12 bases matching TRBD1. Germline assignment: CDR1 SNHLY and CDR2 FYNNEI. This CDR3 region has 15 residues. V lost 6 bases and J lost 5; bases outside the gene matches: 6. The CDR3 spells CASRRDRGLRDTQYF. Here the CDR3 DNA reads TGTGCCAGCAGGAGGGACAGGGGGCTTAGAGATACGCAGTATTTT.

The V gene is TRBV5-8, the J gene TRBJ2-1; 9 bases fit TRBD2. There are 14 residues in the CDR3. Trimming at V came to 5 bases and at J to 3 bases, leaving 3 bases not matched to a gene. Germline V gives CDR1 SGHTS, CDR2 YDEGEE. Here the CDR3 reads CASSIAGDYNEQFF. Written as DNA, the CDR3 is TGTGCCAGCAGTATAGCGGGGGACTACAATGAGCAGTTCTTC.

This chain joins TRBV5-1 and TRBJ1-6; 11 bases line up with TRBD1. J lost 2 bases, V lost 4 bases, and 8 bases had no gene match. CDR3 length: 18 residues. Germline loops: CDR1 SGHRS, CDR2 YFSETQ. The chain's CDR3 is CASSPGTGGDTYNSPLHF. As DNA, the CDR3 is TGCGCCAGCAGCCCCGGGACAGGGGGGGATACCTATAATTCACCCCTCCACTTT.

The CDR3 here is CASSGASGGYDEQFF. The CDR3 coding sequence is TGTGCCAGCAGTGGTGCTAGCGGGGGGTATGATGAGCAGTTCTTC. The rearrangement uses TRBV2 and TRBJ2-1; 11 nucleotides line up with TRBD2. The CDR3 consists of 15 residues. Germline V gene data show CDR1 as SNHLY and CDR2 as FYNNEI. Germline trimming cut 4 bases from V and 8 bases from J; bases unmatched to any gene: 7.

The chain is built from TRBV7-6 and TRBJ1-3, with D unclear. CDR3 length equals 16 residues. Germline assignment: CDR1 SGHVS and CDR2 FNYEAQ. Trimming stripped 1 base from V and 0 bases from J, with 10 bases between. CDR3 in amino acids: CASSLDPAGSGNTIYF. The CDR3, as DNA: TGTGCCAGCAGCTTAGACCCCGCGGGCTCTGGAAACACCATATATTTT.

The V call is TRBV25-1, the J call TRBJ1-4, with D possibly matching TRBD1 (6 bases). Germline V gene lookup returns CDR1 MGHDK and CDR2 SYGVNS. CDR3 length: 15 amino acids. V was pared by 3 bases and J by 8 bases, with 16 bases between. The CDR3 reads CASSERTGPREKLFF. The CDR3 nucleotides read TGTGCCAGCAGTGAGCGTACAGGGCCCCGAGAAAAACTGTTTTTT.